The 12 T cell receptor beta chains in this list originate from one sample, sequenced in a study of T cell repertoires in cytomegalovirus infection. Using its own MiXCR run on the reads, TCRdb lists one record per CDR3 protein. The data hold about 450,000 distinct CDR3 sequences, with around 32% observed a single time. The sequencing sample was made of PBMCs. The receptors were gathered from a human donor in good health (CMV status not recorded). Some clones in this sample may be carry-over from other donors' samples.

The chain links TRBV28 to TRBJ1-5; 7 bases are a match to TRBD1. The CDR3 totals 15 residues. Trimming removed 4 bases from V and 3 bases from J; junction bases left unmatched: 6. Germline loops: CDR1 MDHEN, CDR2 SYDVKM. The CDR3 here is CASSYSGTDNQPQHF. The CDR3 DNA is TGTGCCAGCAGTTACTCCGGGACAGACAATCAGCCCCAGCATTTT.

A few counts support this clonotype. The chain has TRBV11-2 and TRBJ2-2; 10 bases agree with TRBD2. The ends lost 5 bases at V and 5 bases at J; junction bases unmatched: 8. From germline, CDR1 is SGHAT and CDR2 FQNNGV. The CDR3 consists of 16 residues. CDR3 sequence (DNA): TGTGCCAGCAGCGTAGCAGGGACTAGCGTAACCGGGGAGCTGTTTTTT. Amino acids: CASSVAGTSVTGELFF. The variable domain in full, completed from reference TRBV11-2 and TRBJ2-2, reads EAGVAQSPRYKIIEKRQSVAFWCNPISGHATLYWYQQILGQGPKLLIQFQNNGVVDDSQLPKDRFSAERLKGVDSTLKIQPAKLEDSAVYLCASSVAGTSVTGELFFGEGSRLTVL.

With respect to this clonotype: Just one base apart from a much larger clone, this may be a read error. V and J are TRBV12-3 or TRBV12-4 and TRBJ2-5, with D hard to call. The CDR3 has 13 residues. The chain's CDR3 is CASSLAGLEIQYF. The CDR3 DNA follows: TGTGCCAGCAGTTTAGCGGGGTTAGAGATCCAGTACTTC.

CDR3 nucleotide sequence: TGTGCCAGCAGTAGGACAGGGGAGAATGAGCAGTTCTTC. It encodes CASSRTGENEQFF. The chain combines TRBV6-1 with TRBJ2-1; TRBD1 matches 9 bases. There are 13 residues in the CDR3. V shed 5 bases and J 7 bases; nucleotides not matched to a gene: 3. Per germline, CDR1 MNHNS and CDR2 SASEGT.

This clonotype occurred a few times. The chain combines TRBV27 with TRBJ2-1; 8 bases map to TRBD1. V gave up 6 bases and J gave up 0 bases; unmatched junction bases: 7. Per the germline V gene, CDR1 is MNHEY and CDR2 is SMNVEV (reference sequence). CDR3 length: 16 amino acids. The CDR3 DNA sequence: TGTGCCAGCAGACAACAGGGGGTAAGCTCCTACAATGAGCAGTTCTTC. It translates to CASRQQGVSSYNEQFF.

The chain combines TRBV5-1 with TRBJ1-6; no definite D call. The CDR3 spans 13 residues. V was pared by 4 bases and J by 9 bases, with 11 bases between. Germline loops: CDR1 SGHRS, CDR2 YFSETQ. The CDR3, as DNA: TGCGCCAGCAGCACGGAAGGGAGTTCACCCCTCCACTTT. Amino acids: CASSTEGSSPLHF.

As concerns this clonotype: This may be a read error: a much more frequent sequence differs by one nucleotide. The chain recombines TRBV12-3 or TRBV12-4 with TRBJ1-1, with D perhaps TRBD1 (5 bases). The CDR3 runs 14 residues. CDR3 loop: CATKFGGLNTAAFF. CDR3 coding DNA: TGTGCCACCAAGTTTGGGGGACTGAACACTGCAGCTTTCTTT.

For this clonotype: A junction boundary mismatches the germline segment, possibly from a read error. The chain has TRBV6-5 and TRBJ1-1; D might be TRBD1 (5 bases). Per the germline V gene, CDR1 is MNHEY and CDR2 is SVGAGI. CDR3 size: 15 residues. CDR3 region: CTSTIPPTENTEAFF. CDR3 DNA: TGTACCAGCACCATTCCCCCGACAGAGAACACTGAAGCTTTCTTT.

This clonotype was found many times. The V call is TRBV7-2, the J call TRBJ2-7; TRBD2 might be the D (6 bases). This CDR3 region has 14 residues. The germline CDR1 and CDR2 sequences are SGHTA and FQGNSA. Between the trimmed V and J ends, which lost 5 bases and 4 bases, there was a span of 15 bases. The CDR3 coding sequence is TGTGCCAGCAGCCCCTCCCCTGGGAGGTACGAGCAGTACTTC. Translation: CASSPSPGRYEQYF.

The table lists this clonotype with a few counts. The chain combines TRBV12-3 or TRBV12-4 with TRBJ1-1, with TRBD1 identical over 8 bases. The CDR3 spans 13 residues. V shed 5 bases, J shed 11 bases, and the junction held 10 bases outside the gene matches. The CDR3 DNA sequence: TGTGCCAGCAGTCGAGACAGGGGCTCTCTCGCTTTCTTT. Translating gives CASSRDRGSLAFF.

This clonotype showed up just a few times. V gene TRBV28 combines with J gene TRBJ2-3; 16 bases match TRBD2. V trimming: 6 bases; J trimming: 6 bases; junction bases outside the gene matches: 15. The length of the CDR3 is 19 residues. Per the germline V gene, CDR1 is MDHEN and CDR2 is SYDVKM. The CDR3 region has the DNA TGTGCCAGCAGGGAACCCTCGGGACTAGCGGGGGGGCCTTCTGATACGCAGTATTTT. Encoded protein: CASREPSGLAGGPSDTQYF.

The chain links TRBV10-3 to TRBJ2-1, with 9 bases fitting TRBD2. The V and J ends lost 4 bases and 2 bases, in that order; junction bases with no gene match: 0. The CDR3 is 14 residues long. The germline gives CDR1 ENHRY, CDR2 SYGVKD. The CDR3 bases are TGTGCCATCAGTGCTAGCGGGACCTACAATGAGCAGTTCTTC. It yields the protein CAISASGTYNEQFF.